This entry lists 23 T cell receptor beta chains sequenced from one sample in a study of cytomegalovirus exposure and HLA in healthy donors. PCR primers comprised 60 Vbeta and 13 Jbeta primers. Here immunoSEQ multiplex PCR was the method, and the copy in TCRdb shows in-frame clones only, minus some. The sample consists of over 150,000 clones, more than 70% of them appearing once. Material: PBMCs. The receptor source for this set is a man in his sixties in good health and CMV-seronegative.

J is TRBJ2-7 and V is TRBV2, with D uncertain. The V end was cut by 2 bases, the J end by 0 bases, with 11 bases between. This CDR3 spans 15 amino acids. Germline V lookup: CDR1 SNHLY, CDR2 FYNNEI. The CDR3 region is CASSERQVSSYEQYF. The CDR3 DNA reads as TGTGCCAGCAGTGAACGGCAGGTGTCCTCCTACGAGCAGTACTTC.

The rearrangement links TRBV9 to TRBJ1-3; 9 positions match TRBD1. V dropped 3 bases and J dropped 2; count of bases not matched to a gene: 6. CDR1 is SGDLS, CDR2 YYNGEE, per germline. CDR3 length equals 16 residues. CDR3 sequence (DNA): TGTGCCAGCAGCGCCCGGGGGGACAGGGCTGGAAACACCATATATTTT. Amino acids: CASSARGDRAGNTIYF.

This clone was counted only a few times. The genes are TRBV28 and TRBJ1-2; 10 bases are shared with TRBD1. The V and J ends lost 6 bases and 9 bases, in that order; junction bases with no gene match: 10. The CDR3 contains 14 residues. CDR1 and CDR2 (germline): MDHEN, SYDVKM. The CDR3 DNA sequence: TGTGCCAGCAGGGCTCAAGGGACAGGGGTACGCTACACCTTC. Translating gives CASRAQGTGVRYTF.

This chain joins TRBV5-6 and TRBJ2-3, with D perhaps TRBD2 (5 bases). Trimming took off 1 base at V and 0 bases at J, with 12 bases between the two ends. The CDR3 runs to 16 residues. Germline V gene sequence: CDR1 SGHDT, CDR2 YYEEEE. CDR3 DNA: TGTGCCAGCAGCTTGCGGAGCGGCTTAAGCACAGATACGCAGTATTTT. The encoded protein is CASSLRSGLSTDTQYF. Full variable domain (rest looked up from reference TRBV5-6 and TRBJ2-3): DAGVTQSPTHLIKTRGQQVTLRCSPKSGHDTVSWYQQALGQGPQFIFQYYEEEERQRGNFPDRFSGHQFPNYSSELNVNALLLGDSALYLCASSLRSGLSTDTQYFGPGTRLTVL.

This sequence joins TRBV19 and TRBJ2-3, with D possibly matching TRBD2 (7 bases). Per the germline V gene, CDR1 is LNHDA and CDR2 is SQIVND (reference sequence). The CDR3 loop spans 16 amino acids. V was pared by 7 bases and J by 1 base, with 18 bases between. The CDR3 DNA reads TGTGCCAGTACCGCGGGGGCCGTCCTGGGCACAGATACGCAGTATTTT. It codes for CASTAGAVLGTDTQYF.

This chain links TRBV7-2 with TRBJ2-5; a weak D match, TRBD1 (5 bases). Trimming removed 2 bases from V and 6 bases from J, with 10 bases in between. Per the germline V gene, CDR1 is SGHTA and CDR2 is FQGNSA. This CDR3 comprises 13 residues. CDR3 loop: CASSLNAGKTQYF. Written as DNA, the CDR3 is TGTGCCAGCAGCTTAAACGCAGGGAAGACCCAGTACTTC. The full variable domain, in which reference TRBV7-2 and TRBJ2-5 provide the parts outside the CDR3, is GAGVSQSPSNKVTEKGKDVELRCDPISGHTALYWYRQSLGQGLEFLIYFQGNSAPDKSGLPSDRFSAERTGGSVSTLTIQRTQQEDSAVYLCASSLNAGKTQYFGPGTRLLVL.

The chain is built from TRBV6-1 and TRBJ2-1; D unclear. Deletions cut 2 bases from V and 5 bases from J, with 13 bases between. The CDR3 totals 15 residues. Germline CDR1 is MNHNS and CDR2 is SASEGT. The CDR3 here is CASSEYGLGDNEQFF. The CDR3 bases are TGTGCCAGCAGTGAATATGGCCTAGGAGACAATGAGCAGTTCTTC.

V and J are TRBV7-9 and TRBJ1-2; TRBD1 might be the D (6 bases). Germline-derived CDR1 and CDR2 are SEHNR and FQNEAQ (reference sequence). The CDR3 consists of 12 residues. Trimming took 5 bases from V and 5 from J, leaving 9 bases between them. The CDR3 DNA reads as TGTGCCAGCAGCGAGGGGGGGTATGGCTACACCTTC. Amino acid sequence: CASSEGGYGYTF.

This sequence joins TRBV9 and TRBJ2-5; D might be TRBD2 (5 bases). This CDR3 has 14 residues. V was shortened by 0 bases and J by 5 bases, with 11 bases between the two germline ends. Per the germline V gene, CDR1 is SGDLS and CDR2 is YYNGEE. CDR3 amino acids: CASSVGPSGETQYF. DNA of the CDR3: TGTGCCAGCAGCGTAGGGCCCTCGGGGGAGACCCAGTACTTC.

This rearrangement joins TRBV11-3 to TRBJ2-3; 8 nucleotides match TRBD2. V gave up 5 bases and J gave up 2 bases; unmatched junction bases: 9. CDR3 length: 16 amino acids. Per the germline V gene, CDR1 is SGHNT and CDR2 is YENEEA. The CDR3 region is CASSPGTSGYTDTQYF. CDR3 coding DNA: TGTGCCAGCAGCCCAGGTACTAGCGGCTACACAGATACGCAGTATTTT.

This chain connects TRBV11-2 to TRBJ1-4; TRBD1 might be the D (5 bases). V gave up 9 bases and J gave up 3 bases, with 11 bases separating them. From germline, CDR1 is SGHAT and CDR2 FQNNGV. The CDR3 extends over 13 amino acids. CDR3 sequence reads: CASDRRSNEKLFF. The CDR3 DNA is TGTGCCAGTGACAGACGGTCTAATGAAAAACTGTTTTTT. The whole variable domain, remainder taken from reference TRBV11-2 and TRBJ1-4, is EAGVAQSPRYKIIEKRQSVAFWCNPISGHATLYWYQQILGQGPKLLIQFQNNGVVDDSQLPKDRFSAERLKGVDSTLKIQPAKLEDSAVYLCASDRRSNEKLFFGSGTQLSVL.

The J gene is TRBJ2-5, the V gene TRBV6-5; 10 positions agree with TRBD1. TRBJ2-7 explains the end of the DNA better; the J call may be wrong. Germline lookup yields CDR1 MNHEY and CDR2 SVGAGI. The CDR3 is 15 residues long. In DNA, the CDR3 is TGTGCCAGCAGGCCCGGGACAGGGGCTCTTTACGAGCAGTACTTC. As protein: CASRPGTGALYEQYF.

This rearrangement joins TRBV30 to TRBJ2-7; tentatively, D is TRBD2 (7 bases). Trimming shortened V by 8 bases and J by 6 bases, and 20 bases separated the two germline ends. This CDR3 region has 13 residues. Looked up from germline, CDR1 is GTSNPN and CDR2 is SVGIG (reference sequence). The CDR3 sequence is CAGEGEGVGEQYF. The CDR3 DNA reads as TGTGCCGGGGAAGGGGAGGGGGTAGGCGAGCAGTACTTC.

This clone was detected only a few times. This chain links TRBV5-4 with TRBJ1-2, with TRBD1 as a possible D gene (6 bases). In germline, CDR1 is SGHNT, CDR2 YYREEE (reference sequence). V shed 0 bases and J shed 8 bases, with 17 bases lying between them. CDR3 size: 15 residues. The CDR3 protein is CASSLAPGERFGYTF. As DNA, the CDR3 is TGTGCCAGCAGCTTGGCCCCAGGGGAAAGGTTCGGCTACACCTTC.

This clone has more than one count but fewer than ten. V and J are TRBV6-6 and TRBJ1-5; D is unclear. V was trimmed by 3 bases and J by 7 bases, leaving 16 bases between them. Germline V gene data show CDR1 as MNHNY and CDR2 as SVGAGI (reference sequence). The CDR3 runs 15 residues. The CDR3 bases are TGTGCCAGCAGTTATGCAGGCAGGTTAGGCCAGCCCCAGCATTTT. Its translation: CASSYAGRLGQPQHF.

This clone was observed a few times. The chain employs TRBV2 and TRBJ2-5; D is possibly TRBD2 (6 bases). There are 13 residues in the CDR3. Germline V CDR1 and CDR2: SNHLY, FYNNEI. V lost 9 bases and J 1 base, leaving 12 bases between the germline ends. The CDR3 nucleotides read TGTGCCAGTAACAGCGGGTCCCAAGAGACCCAGTACTTC. This gives the protein CASNSGSQETQYF.

This clone was seen once. The chain is built from TRBV27 and TRBJ1-5, with 7 bases matching TRBD1. V trimming: 5 bases; J trimming: 12 bases; junction bases outside the gene matches: 10. Germline V gene data show CDR1 as MNHEY and CDR2 as SMNVEV (reference sequence). CDR3 size: 13 residues. The CDR3 nucleotides are TGTGCCAGCAGTGTACGCACAGGGGAGCTCCAGCATTTT. Protein: CASSVRTGELQHF.

This clone appeared a few times. The chain joins TRBV2 to TRBJ2-5, with TRBD2 identical over 9 bases. V trimming: 1 base; J trimming: 2 bases; junction bases outside the gene matches: 2. The CDR3 covers 15 residues. Per germline, CDR1 SNHLY and CDR2 FYNNEI. CDR3 DNA: TGTGCCAGCAGTGAAGTTACTAGCGGGCAAGAGACCCAGTACTTC. Its protein product is CASSEVTSGQETQYF.

The chain combines TRBV12-1 with TRBJ2-2; no DNA check was done on the table's D call, TRBD2. TRBV12-1 is noted as a pseudogene. This CDR3 contains 14 residues. The CDR3 loop reads CASSFVAQDGELFF. The DNA of the CDR3 is TGTGCCAGCAGCTTTGTCGCGCAAGACGGGGAGCTGTTTTTT.

The rearrangement joins TRBV7-9 to TRBJ2-3; maybe TRBD1 (6 bases). V lost 9 bases to trimming and J lost 4 bases, with 14 bases between them. CDR1 and CDR2 from the germline V gene are SEHNR and FQNEAQ (reference sequence). CDR3 length: 13 amino acids. This CDR3 reads CASVDGGADTQYF. The CDR3 nucleotides are TGTGCCAGTGTTGATGGGGGCGCAGATACGCAGTATTTT. Looking up the rest from reference TRBV7-9 and TRBJ2-3 gives the full variable domain: DTGVSQNPRHKITKRGQNVTFRCDPISEHNRLYWYRQTLGQGPEFLTYFQNEAQLEKSRLLSDRFSAERPKGSFSTLEIQRTEQGDSAMYLCASVDGGADTQYFGPGTRLTVL.

This clone was seen only a few times. V usage is TRBV9 and J usage is TRBJ2-1; TRBD2 aligns across 10 bases. The junction had 3 bases not matched to a gene; V was cut back by 1 base and J by 2 bases. This CDR3 region has 16 residues. In germline, CDR1 is SGDLS, CDR2 YYNGEE. The CDR3: CASSVSGRDAYNEQFF. In DNA, the CDR3 is TGTGCCAGCAGCGTAAGCGGGAGGGACGCCTACAATGAGCAGTTCTTC.

This chain uses TRBV21-1 with TRBJ1-5. TRBV21-1 is reported as a pseudogene. This CDR3 is 17 amino acids long. The CDR3 DNA reads TGTGCCAGCAGCCCCTCCGGGGTTGGCAGGAGAGGGCAGCCCCAGCATTTT. It codes for CASSPSGVGRRGQPQHF.

This chain joins TRBV6-5 and TRBJ2-5; D may be TRBD1 (6 bases). The germline CDR1 and CDR2 sequences are MNHEY and SVGAGI. The ends were cut back, 5 bases at V and 1 base at J, with 14 bases in the middle. This CDR3 spans 15 amino acids. This CDR3 is CASSRGQLPQETQYF. The CDR3 DNA sequence: TGTGCCAGCAGTCGCGGACAGCTGCCCCAAGAGACCCAGTACTTC.